This TCR beta chain was identified during a study of shared clonotypes between healthy human individuals. Study overall: CD4 naive and CD4 memory each took three plates per donor, while CD8 naive took two and CD8 memory one.

CD45RO-negative cells were positively selected for CCR7, leaving out terminally differentiated effector memory CD45RA+ cells. Original data processing: Filtering of immunoSEQ junctional sequences could not match full-length read filtering. Only in-frame clones appear in the TCRdb table, and some are missing; sequencing was by immunoSEQ multiplex PCR. The V and J calls and clone size were taken over from that table, and D and trimming were inferred from the DNA. The sample has 1.5 million to 2.5 million clones; 85% to 95% are singletons. CDR3 length equals 14 residues. V was clipped by 1 base and J by 7 bases, with 14 bases between them. CDR1 and CDR2 (germline): MNHEY, SMNVEV (reference sequence).

The sequenced sample consisted of naive CD8+ T cells sorted from blood. V usage is TRBV27 and J usage is TRBJ2-7, with D maybe TRBD1 (5 bases). The receptor was isolated from a man between 18 and 29 years old in good health. The CDR3 bases are TGTGCCAGCAGTTTATATTTTGGGGCTGTAGAGCAGTACTTC. This gives the protein CASSLYFGAVEQYF.